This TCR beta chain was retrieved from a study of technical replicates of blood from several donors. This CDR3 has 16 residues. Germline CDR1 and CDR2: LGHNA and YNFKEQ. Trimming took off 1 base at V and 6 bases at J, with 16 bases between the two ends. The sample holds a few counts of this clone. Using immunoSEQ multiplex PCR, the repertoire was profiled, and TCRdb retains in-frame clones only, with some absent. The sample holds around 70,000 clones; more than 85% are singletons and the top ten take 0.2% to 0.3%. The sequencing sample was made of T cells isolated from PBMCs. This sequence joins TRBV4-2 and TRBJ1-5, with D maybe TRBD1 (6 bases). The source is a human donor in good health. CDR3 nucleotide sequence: TGTGCCAGCAGCCAAGCGGCGGGGGCGCGCCGTCAGCCCCAGCATTTT. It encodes CASSQAAGARRQPQHF.